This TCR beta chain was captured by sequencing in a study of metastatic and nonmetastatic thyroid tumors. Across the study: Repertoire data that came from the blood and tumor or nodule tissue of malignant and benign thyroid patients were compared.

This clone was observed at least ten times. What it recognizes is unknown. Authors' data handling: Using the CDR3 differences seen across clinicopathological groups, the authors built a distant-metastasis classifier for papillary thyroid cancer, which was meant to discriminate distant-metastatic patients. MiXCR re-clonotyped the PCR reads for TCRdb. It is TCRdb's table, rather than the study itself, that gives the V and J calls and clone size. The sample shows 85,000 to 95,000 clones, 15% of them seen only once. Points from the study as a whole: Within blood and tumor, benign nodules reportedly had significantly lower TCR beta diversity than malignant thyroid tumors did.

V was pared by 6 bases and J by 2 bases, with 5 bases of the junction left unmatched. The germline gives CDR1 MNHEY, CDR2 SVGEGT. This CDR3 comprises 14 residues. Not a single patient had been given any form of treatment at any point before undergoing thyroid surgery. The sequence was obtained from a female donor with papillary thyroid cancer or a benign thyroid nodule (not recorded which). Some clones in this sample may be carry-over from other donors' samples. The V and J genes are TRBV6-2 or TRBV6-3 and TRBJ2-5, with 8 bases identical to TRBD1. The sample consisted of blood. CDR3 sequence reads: CASSPTGVQETQYF. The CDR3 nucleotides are TGTGCCAGCAGCCCGACAGGGGTACAAGAGACCCAGTACTTC.